This note documents a single TCR beta chain sequence. Its specificity is unknown. TCRdb re-derived calls from the RT-PCR reads in MiXCR, one entry per CDR3 protein. There are 650,000 or so distinct CDR3 sequences in the sample; 13% to 15% occur only once, and less than 9% lies in the top ten. These data originate in a study of response to subunit inactivated influenza vaccine. Trimming cost V 5 bases and J 3 bases; bases outside gene matches: 4. This CDR3 has 15 residues. CDR1 and CDR2 from the germline V gene are WSHSY and SAAADI. Study-level findings and limits: The authors proposed limited new T cell recruitment per seasonal influenza vaccination.

This TCR derives from a man over 45 who received an inactivated influenza vaccine. Here the sequenced sample was PBMCs from blood, taken around 15 days before vaccination. V usage is TRBV10-2 and J usage is TRBJ2-1; 10 positions match TRBD2. The CDR3 reads CASSSGGALYNEQFF. The CDR3 region has the DNA TGCGCCAGCAGTAGCGGGGGGGCCCTCTACAATGAGCAGTTCTTC.